This is a list of T cell receptor beta chains from one sample in a study of somatic mutations in cytotoxic T cells in rheumatoid arthritis. The repertoire was sequenced with immunoSEQ multiplex PCR; TCRdb's copy has only in-frame clones and lacks some. Here the sample spans about 14,000 clones, over 80% being singletons. Sequenced sample: CD8+ T cells sorted from blood. The receptor source for this set is an adult with rheumatoid arthritis. The CDR3 runs from the conserved cysteine through the conserved F or W. D genes are given only for firm matches. Not all rows give a size; the values are once, few, many and, for expanded clones, a class.

CDR3nt: TGTGCCAGCAGTACCCCAGGGAATGGCTACACCTTC; CDR3aa: CASSTPGNGYTF; v_gene: TRBV6-5; abundance: NA; d_gene: NA; j_gene: TRBJ1-2
CDR3nt: TGCGCCAGCAGCTACAGCGGAGGCAGAGATGAGCAGTTCTTC; CDR3aa: CASSYSGGRDEQFF; v_gene: TRBV4-3; abundance: NA; d_gene: NA; j_gene: TRBJ2-1
CDR3nt: TGTGCCAGCAGCTTAGGGTTCAATGAGCAGTTCTTC; CDR3aa: CASSLGFNEQFF; v_gene: TRBV7-2; abundance: NA; d_gene: NA; j_gene: TRBJ2-1
CDR3nt: TGTGCCAGTAGTAGAACAGATACGCAGTATTTT; CDR3aa: CASSRTDTQYF; v_gene: TRBV19; abundance: NA; d_gene: NA; j_gene: TRBJ2-3
CDR3nt: TGTGCCAGCTCATTAAGCACCGGGGAGCTGTTTTTT; CDR3aa: CASSLSTGELFF; v_gene: TRBV19; abundance: once; d_gene: NA; j_gene: TRBJ2-2
CDR3nt: TGTGCCAGCAGCGTGGACGGGGGAGAGACTAACTATGGCTACACCTTC; CDR3aa: CASSVDGGETNYGYTF; v_gene: TRBV9; abundance: NA; d_gene: NA; j_gene: TRBJ1-2
CDR3nt: TGTGCCAGCAGGAAGGACAGGGAGACGGATACTGAAGCTTTCTTT; CDR3aa: CASRKDRETDTEAFF; v_gene: TRBV28; abundance: few; d_gene: TRBD1; j_gene: TRBJ1-1
CDR3nt: TGTGCCAGCAGTTTTAGGGCAGGGGGAATGGCTAACTATGGCTACACCTTC; CDR3aa: CASSFRAGGMANYGYTF; v_gene: TRBV27; abundance: NA; d_gene: TRBD1; j_gene: TRBJ1-2
CDR3nt: TGTGCCAGCAGCTCCCAGCGGCAGCAGTTCTTC; CDR3aa: CASSSQRQQFF; v_gene: TRBV7-9; abundance: NA; d_gene: NA; j_gene: TRBJ2-1
CDR3nt: TGTGCCAGCAGGTGGACAGGGAAGGACGAGCAGTACTTC; CDR3aa: CASRWTGKDEQYF; v_gene: TRBV28; abundance: NA; d_gene: TRBD1; j_gene: TRBJ2-7
CDR3nt: TGTGCCAGCCGGACCCTTTGGGGGATGAGGGCAACTAATGAAAAACTGTTTTTT; CDR3aa: CASRTLWGMRATNEKLFF; v_gene: TRBV28; abundance: NA; d_gene: NA; j_gene: TRBJ1-4
CDR3nt: TGTGCCAGCAGTTTCGGTCAAGGGGGCTACGAGCAGTACTTC; CDR3aa: CASSFGQGGYEQYF; v_gene: TRBV28; abundance: NA; d_gene: NA; j_gene: TRBJ2-7
CDR3nt: TGTGCCAGCAGCGGGAGACCGACAGATACGCAGTATTTT; CDR3aa: CASSGRPTDTQYF; v_gene: TRBV9; abundance: NA; d_gene: NA; j_gene: TRBJ2-3
CDR3nt: TGCGCCAGCAGCCAAGATCTAGCGGGAATGGGTAATGAGCAGTTCTTC; CDR3aa: CASSQDLAGMGNEQFF; v_gene: TRBV4-1; abundance: NA; d_gene: TRBD2; j_gene: TRBJ2-1
CDR3nt: TGTGCCAGCAGCTTGGGAGCGGGGGACTACGAGCAGTACTTC; CDR3aa: CASSLGAGDYEQYF; v_gene: TRBV5-6; abundance: NA; d_gene: TRBD2; j_gene: TRBJ2-7
CDR3nt: TGTGCCAGCAGCCTGGGACCTCCCTATGGCTACACCTTC; CDR3aa: CASSLGPPYGYTF; v_gene: TRBV11-2; abundance: few; d_gene: NA; j_gene: TRBJ1-2
CDR3nt: TGTGCCAGCAGCTTAGGGGGACAGGGAGTATCCTACAATGAGCAGTTCTTC; CDR3aa: CASSLGGQGVSYNEQFF; v_gene: TRBV7-7; abundance: NA; d_gene: TRBD1; j_gene: TRBJ2-1
CDR3nt: TGTGCCAGTAGTTCCCCGACCGGACAGGTGGGGGAAAAACTGTTTTTT; CDR3aa: CASSSPTGQVGEKLFF; v_gene: TRBV19; abundance: few; d_gene: TRBD1; j_gene: TRBJ1-4
CDR3nt: TGTGCCAGCAGCCAAAACTGGGACAACACCGGGGAGCTGTTTTTT; CDR3aa: CASSQNWDNTGELFF; v_gene: TRBV4-2; abundance: NA; d_gene: NA; j_gene: TRBJ2-2
CDR3nt: TGTGCCAGCAGCGTGACCCCAGGGGGGAGTGCTGAAGCTTTCTTT; CDR3aa: CASSVTPGGSAEAFF; v_gene: TRBV9; abundance: NA; d_gene: TRBD1; j_gene: TRBJ1-1
CDR3nt: TGTGCCAGCAGCTTAGCAATCGGGAGGGGCACAGATACGCAGTATTTT; CDR3aa: CASSLAIGRGTDTQYF; v_gene: TRBV7-9; abundance: NA; d_gene: TRBD2; j_gene: TRBJ2-3
CDR3nt: TGTGCCAGCAGCGTAGTTTCTAGCGGGAGAAATGAGCAGTTCTTC; CDR3aa: CASSVVSSGRNEQFF; v_gene: TRBV9; abundance: NA; d_gene: TRBD2; j_gene: TRBJ2-1
CDR3nt: TGCGCCAGCAGCACCACCTTGGCGGGTCTAGGGGCTTTCTTT; CDR3aa: CASSTTLAGLGAFF; v_gene: TRBV5-1; abundance: NA; d_gene: NA; j_gene: TRBJ1-1
CDR3nt: TGTGCCAGCAGCTCCAACAGGGTTCATGGCTACACCTTC; CDR3aa: CASSSNRVHGYTF; v_gene: TRBV7-9; abundance: NA; d_gene: NA; j_gene: TRBJ1-2
CDR3nt: TGTGCCAGCAGCCCCGGGGGGGGCCCTGACACAGATACGCAGTATTTT; CDR3aa: CASSPGGGPDTDTQYF; v_gene: TRBV9; abundance: NA; d_gene: TRBD2; j_gene: TRBJ2-3
CDR3nt: TGTGCCAGCAGCTACGGGGGAGGGGCCACAGATACGCAGTATTTT; CDR3aa: CASSYGGGATDTQYF; v_gene: TRBV7-3; abundance: once; d_gene: TRBD2; j_gene: TRBJ2-3
CDR3nt: TGTGCCAGCAGCTTAGGGACAGGGGAGGAAAAACTGTTTTTT; CDR3aa: CASSLGTGEEKLFF; v_gene: TRBV7-9; abundance: NA; d_gene: TRBD1; j_gene: TRBJ1-4
CDR3nt: TGCGCCAGCAGCGAGGGACGGGGGGTAAATGAGCAGTTCTTC; CDR3aa: CASSEGRGVNEQFF; v_gene: TRBV5-1; abundance: NA; d_gene: TRBD2; j_gene: TRBJ2-1
CDR3nt: TGTGCCAGCAGTCCACCGGGACAGGGAGTGGGTCAGCCCCAGCATTTT; CDR3aa: CASSPPGQGVGQPQHF; v_gene: TRBV28; abundance: NA; d_gene: TRBD1; j_gene: TRBJ1-5
CDR3nt: TGTGCCAGCAGTGGGGCTACTTCCACTAGCTACGAGCAGTACTTC; CDR3aa: CASSGATSTSYEQYF; v_gene: TRBV28; abundance: NA; d_gene: NA; j_gene: TRBJ2-7
CDR3nt: TGTGCCAGCAGCTTAACCCCCGCTAGCGGGGGGAGGGATACGCAGTATTTT; CDR3aa: CASSLTPASGGRDTQYF; v_gene: TRBV7-6; abundance: NA; d_gene: TRBD2; j_gene: TRBJ2-3
CDR3nt: TGCGCCAGCAGCCGTTCCGGGACAGGGGTCCCTGAAGCTTTCTTT; CDR3aa: CASSRSGTGVPEAFF; v_gene: TRBV4-3; abundance: NA; d_gene: TRBD1; j_gene: TRBJ1-1